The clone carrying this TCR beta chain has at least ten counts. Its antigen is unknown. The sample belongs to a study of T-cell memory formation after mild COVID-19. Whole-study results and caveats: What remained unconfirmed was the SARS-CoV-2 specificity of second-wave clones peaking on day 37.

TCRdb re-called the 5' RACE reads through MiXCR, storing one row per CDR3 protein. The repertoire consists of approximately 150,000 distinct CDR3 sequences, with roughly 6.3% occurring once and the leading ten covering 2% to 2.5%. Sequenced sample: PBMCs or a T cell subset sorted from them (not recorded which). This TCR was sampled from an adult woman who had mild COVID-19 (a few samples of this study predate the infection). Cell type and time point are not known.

CDR3 coding DNA: TGCGCCAGCAGCTTAGATGTACGGGCGCGAGCTTTCTTT. Its protein is CASSLDVRARAFF. This chain connects TRBV5-1 to TRBJ1-1, with D uncertain. Germline CDR1 SGHRS, CDR2 YFSETQ. This CDR3 has 13 amino acids. Trimming shortened V by 2 bases and J by 10 bases, and 15 bases separated the two germline ends. Looking up the rest from reference TRBV5-1 and TRBJ1-1 gives the full variable domain: KAGVTQTPRYLIKTRGQQVTLSCSPISGHRSVSWYQQTPGQGLQFLFEYFSETQRNKGNFPGRFSGRQFSNSRSEMNVSTLELGDSALYLCASSLDVRARAFFGQGTRLTVV.